One sample yielded the 7 T cell receptor beta chains listed below, sequenced in a study of blood T cell repertoires in COVID-19. Libraries were prepared by immunoSEQ multiplex PCR; TCRdb keeps only in-frame clonotypes and omits some of them. The data show 190,000 or so clones, 70% to 85% seen once. Source material: peripheral blood. Source of these receptors: a woman older than 75 with acute or convalescent COVID-19.

The rearrangement uses TRBV9 and TRBJ2-1; TRBD2 matches at 8 bases. V shed 4 bases and J 6 bases; nucleotides not matched to a gene: 3. Germline CDR1 SGDLS, CDR2 YYNGEE. The CDR3 is 13 residues long. The CDR3 bases are TGTGCCAGCAGCACAGGGACTAGCAATGAGCAGTTCTTC. As protein: CASSTGTSNEQFF.

The rearrangement uses TRBV27 and TRBJ2-1; 7 nucleotides match TRBD1. Looked up from germline, CDR1 is MNHEY and CDR2 is SMNVEV (reference sequence). This CDR3 region has 15 residues. Trimming cost V 4 bases and J 2 bases; bases outside gene matches: 5. CDR3 sequence: CASSWDRKTYNEQFF. CDR3 coding DNA: TGTGCCAGCAGTTGGGACAGAAAAACCTACAATGAGCAGTTCTTC.

The chain uses TRBV19 and TRBJ2-7; tentatively, D is TRBD2 (5 bases). The CDR3 is 14 residues long. Per the germline V gene, CDR1 is LNHDA and CDR2 is SQIVND (reference sequence). V gave up 4 bases and J gave up 4 bases, with 14 bases separating them. The DNA for the CDR3 is TGTGCCAGTAGTACGAGAGGGAAGGCGTACGAGCAGTACTTC. It is translated as CASSTRGKAYEQYF.

The chain links TRBV4-3 to TRBJ2-3; D not resolved. Trimming left V 0 bases short and J 4 bases short, with 8 bases between. CDR3 length equals 14 residues. From germline, CDR1 is LGHNA and CDR2 YSLEER. The CDR3 here is CASSQDPPPDTQYF. The CDR3 DNA follows: TGCGCCAGCAGCCAAGATCCCCCTCCAGATACGCAGTATTTT.

This chain connects TRBV6-2 or TRBV6-3 to TRBJ1-5; the D gene is possibly TRBD1 (5 bases). V was cut by 5 bases and J by 9 bases, with 17 bases left in between. Germline assignment: CDR1 MNHEY and CDR2 SVGEGT. The CDR3 extends over 14 amino acids. The CDR3 nucleotides read TGTGCCAGCAGTGATCAGGGCCTGTGGTTGCCCCAGCATTTT. Encoded protein: CASSDQGLWLPQHF.

Points on this clone: The sample contains more than one DNA sequence encoding this CDR3. The V and J genes are TRBV19 and TRBJ2-3; 10 bases match TRBD2. Germline lookup yields CDR1 LNHDA and CDR2 SQIVND (reference sequence). The ends lost 1 base at V and 1 base at J; junction bases unmatched: 2. The CDR3 runs to 16 residues. The CDR3 protein is CASSIGLAGGTDTQYF. CDR3 sequence (DNA): TGTGCCAGTAGTATAGGCCTAGCGGGGGGCACAGATACGCAGTATTTT.

The J gene is TRBJ2-7, the V gene TRBV5-1; 9 nucleotides agree with TRBD1. Germline CDR1 and CDR2: SGHRS and YFSETQ. The CDR3 covers 14 residues. V lost 4 bases, J lost 4 bases, and 6 bases stayed unmatched. The CDR3 sequence is CASSGDRVAYEQYF. DNA for the CDR3: TGCGCCAGCAGCGGGGACAGGGTGGCTTACGAGCAGTACTTC.